Each of the 18 T cell receptor beta chains below was sequenced from the same sample in a study of blood T cell repertoires in COVID-19. Only in-frame clones appear in the TCRdb table, and some are missing; sequencing was by immunoSEQ multiplex PCR. Of approximately 190,000 clones listed, roughly 82% were seen once; the top ten hold less than 9.5%. The sequencing input was peripheral blood. All receptors come from a woman aged 55-69 years with COVID-19, enrolled during active disease.

The chain recombines TRBV2 with TRBJ2-2; 7 nucleotides align to TRBD1. Germline values: CDR1 SNHLY, CDR2 FYNNEI. V lost 6 bases to trimming and J lost 5 bases; unmatched junction nucleotides: 9. CDR3 length: 15 amino acids. In DNA form, the CDR3 reads TGTGCCAGCAGACCAGACAGGGTCGGGACCGGGGAGCTGTTTTTT. Amino acid sequence: CASRPDRVGTGELFF.

The rearrangement links TRBV3-1 (or the pseudogene TRBV3-2) to TRBJ1-1; D not certain. The germline V and J ends were trimmed by 0 bases and 11 bases, with 10 bases remaining between them. The germline V gene encodes CDR1 LGHDT and CDR2 YNNKEL (reference sequence). The CDR3 is made up of 12 amino acids. The CDR3 spells CASSQDQVWAFF. The CDR3 bases are TGTGCCAGCAGCCAAGATCAGGTGTGGGCTTTCTTT.

The chain joins TRBV19 to TRBJ1-2, with D uncertain. Between the trimmed V and J ends, which lost 4 bases and 2 bases, there was a span of 14 bases. CDR1 and CDR2 from the germline V gene are LNHDA and SQIVND (reference sequence). The CDR3 totals 15 residues. The CDR3 sequence is CASSTSGPRNYGYTF. DNA for the CDR3: TGTGCCAGTAGTACCTCTGGGCCTCGGAACTATGGCTACACCTTC. The full variable domain, with the rest looked up from reference TRBV19 and TRBJ1-2, is DGGITQSPKYLFRKEGQNVTLSCEQNLNHDAMYWYRQDPGQGLRLIYYSQIVNDFQKGDIAEGYSVSREKKESFPLTVTSAQKNPTAFYLCASSTSGPRNYGYTFGSGTRLTVV.

This chain's CDR3 is CASSAQGDNQPQHF. The CDR3 coding sequence is TGTGCCAGCAGCGCACAGGGCGACAATCAGCCCCAGCATTTT. This sequence joins TRBV7-2 and TRBJ1-5; D perhaps matches TRBD1 (6 bases). V was pared by 5 bases and J by 3 bases, with 11 bases between. The CDR3 has 14 amino acids. Germline V gene sequence: CDR1 SGHTA, CDR2 FQGNSA.

This sequence joins TRBV3-1 (or the pseudogene TRBV3-2) and TRBJ2-1, with 7 bases that match TRBD2. With V trimmed by 0 bases and J by 0 bases, 11 bases remained unmatched. CDR1 LGHDT and CDR2 YNNKEL come from the germline V gene (reference sequence). The CDR3 extends over 19 amino acids. The CDR3 DNA sequence: TGTGCCAGCAGCCAAGAGGGACTACAAGAGCCCCTCTCCTACAATGAGCAGTTCTTC. Its translation is CASSQEGLQEPLSYNEQFF.

The CDR3 sequence is CASSQDWGSGLAGSYEQYF. DNA of the CDR3: TGCGCCAGCAGCCAAGATTGGGGGTCTGGGCTAGCGGGATCGTACGAGCAGTACTTC. V and J are TRBV4-3 and TRBJ2-7; TRBD2 aligns across 9 bases. The V and J ends lost 0 bases and 4 bases, in that order; junction bases with no gene match: 16. Looked up from germline, CDR1 is LGHNA and CDR2 is YSLEER. CDR3 size: 19 residues.

The chain recombines TRBV3-1 (or the pseudogene TRBV3-2) with TRBJ1-3; D gene uncertain. Germline CDR1 reads LGHDT; CDR2 reads YNNKEL (reference sequence). V lost 1 base and J lost 8, with 9 bases in between. The CDR3 totals 13 residues. The CDR3: CASSQGQVYTIYF. In DNA, the CDR3 is TGTGCCAGCAGCCAAGGGCAGGTTTACACCATATATTTT.

The rearrangement joins TRBV6-5 to TRBJ1-2; no firm D call. Trimming removed 2 bases from V and 5 bases from J, with 18 bases in between. CDR1 is MNHEY and CDR2 is SVGAGI in the germline V gene. The CDR3 runs to 16 residues. The CDR3 spells CASSYRSSGSRYGYTF. CDR3 sequence (DNA): TGTGCCAGCAGTTACCGGTCGTCGGGTTCGAGGTATGGCTACACCTTC.

This clone turned up a few times. The gene calls are TRBV6-2 or TRBV6-3 and TRBJ1-6; 8 nucleotides align to TRBD1. The CDR3 has 14 amino acids. V shed 5 bases and J 10 bases; nucleotides not matched to a gene: 7. Per the germline V gene, CDR1 is MNHEY and CDR2 is SVGEGT. For the CDR3, the DNA is TGTGCCAGCAGTATCGACAGGGGCTGGTCACCCCTCCACTTT. This gives the protein CASSIDRGWSPLHF.

The chain uses TRBV6-4 and TRBJ1-1; D unresolved. Between the trimmed V and J ends, which lost 6 bases and 3 bases, there was a span of 11 bases. The CDR3 totals 13 residues. Germline CDR1 reads MRHNA; CDR2 reads SNTAGT. The CDR3: CASSWERDTEAFF. For the CDR3, the DNA is TGTGCCAGCAGCTGGGAGAGGGACACTGAAGCTTTCTTT.

The chain recombines TRBV19 with TRBJ2-1; the match to TRBD2 covers 8 bases. Germline V gene data show CDR1 as LNHDA and CDR2 as SQIVND (reference sequence). V lost 5 bases, J lost 10 bases, and 13 bases stayed unmatched. This CDR3 comprises 15 residues. For the CDR3, the DNA is TGTGCCAGTAGTCCCCGCAGAGCGGGAGACGGGGAGCAGTTCTTC. Its protein is CASSPRRAGDGEQFF.

The V call is TRBV27, the J call TRBJ1-5; D gene unclear. Trimming took 4 bases from V and 11 from J, leaving 18 bases between them. The CDR3 spans 14 residues. Germline lookup yields CDR1 MNHEY and CDR2 SMNVEV (reference sequence). The CDR3 is CASSSTGMGPTQHF. DNA for the CDR3: TGTGCCAGCAGTTCTACGGGGATGGGTCCAACCCAGCATTTT.

This clone was counted between two and nine times. The rearrangement joins TRBV6-5 to TRBJ1-1; the D is unclear. Germline V gene data show CDR1 as MNHEY and CDR2 as SVGAGI. The CDR3 is 12 residues long. V was pared by 6 bases and J by 3 bases, with 8 bases between. As DNA, the CDR3 is TGTGCCAGCAGGGCAGTTGACACTGAAGCTTTCTTT. This translates into CASRAVDTEAFF.

For the CDR3, the DNA is TGTGCCAGCAGCCAAGGGGGGACTGCCTACGAGCAGTACGTC. Translation: CASSQGGTAYEQYV. The rearrangement joins TRBV3-1 (or the pseudogene TRBV3-2) to TRBJ2-7; D is perhaps TRBD2 (6 bases). There are 14 residues in the CDR3. V dropped 1 base and J dropped 2 bases, with 9 bases sitting between them. The germline gives CDR1 LGHDT, CDR2 YNNKEL (reference sequence).

This clone was seen just once. The chain is built from TRBV19 and TRBJ1-1; possibly TRBD1 for D (6 bases). The CDR3 length is 17 residues. The germline CDR1 and CDR2 sequences are LNHDA and SQIVND (reference sequence). Trimming pared 1 base from V and 4 bases from J, leaving 19 bases between. Written as DNA, the CDR3 is TGTGCCAGTAGTATAGGCTACAGGGTCCGAAGCGCCACTGAAGCTTTCTTT. Its protein product is CASSIGYRVRSATEAFF.

The V call is TRBV6-6, the J call TRBJ2-3, with 15 positions matching TRBD2. This CDR3 is built from 17 residues. The germline V gene encodes CDR1 MNHNY and CDR2 SVGAGI (reference sequence). Unmatched junction bases numbered 7, after V lost 5 bases and J lost 4 bases. The CDR3 loop reads CASSRTSGGAFPDTQYF. CDR3 DNA: TGTGCCAGCAGTCGGACTAGCGGGGGGGCCTTCCCAGATACGCAGTATTTT.

V is TRBV5-3 and J is TRBJ1-5, with 11 bases that match TRBD1. TRBV5-3 is an ORF, with its function uncertain. The CDR3 spans 17 residues. After removal of 4 bases from V and 3 bases from J, the junction contained 9 bases not matched to a gene. Here the CDR3 reads CARSTGTGGRFNQPQHF. CDR3 coding DNA: TGTGCCAGAAGCACCGGGACAGGGGGAAGGTTCAATCAGCCCCAGCATTTT.

The chain combines TRBV19 with TRBJ2-3, with TRBD2 matching 9 bases. Trimming took 4 bases from V and 5 from J; bases not matched to a gene: 1. The CDR3 runs to 13 residues. The germline V gene has CDR1 LNHDA and CDR2 SQIVND (reference sequence). The DNA of the CDR3 is TGTGCCAGTAGTAGCGGGAGGGGAGATACGCAGTATTTT. Amino acid sequence: CASSSGRGDTQYF.